Below are 27 T cell receptor beta chains sequenced from a single sample in a study of OX40 agonist ivuxolimab in advanced cancers. Library preparation employed the immunoSEQ multiplex PCR assay. Not all clones reach the TCRdb copy of this immuneACCESS table, which keeps in-frame sequences only. Checked studies attribute under half of the gap to unresolved V genes and leave the rest unexplained. For this sample there are approximately 100,000 clones; about 87% appear just once. The ten largest clones capture around 0.85% of the sample. Sample: CD4+ or CD8+ T cells sorted from blood, taken in a trial of the OX40 agonist ivuxolimab. The source of these receptors is an adult with an advanced solid tumor such as melanoma, head and neck, liver or kidney cancer.

The gene calls are TRBV6-5 and TRBJ1-6, with a tentative D call TRBD1 (5 bases). V dropped 0 bases and J dropped 6 bases, with 9 bases sitting between them. Germline assignment: CDR1 MNHEY and CDR2 SVGAGI. The CDR3 consists of 15 residues. CDR3 amino acids: CASSYSQGINSPLHF. The CDR3 DNA reads as TGTGCCAGCAGTTACTCCCAGGGAATTAATTCACCCCTCCACTTT.

The chain links TRBV10-3 to TRBJ2-5; D gene unclear. The CDR3 loop spans 13 amino acids. V was pared by 7 bases and J by 5 bases, with 14 bases between. Germline V gives CDR1 ENHRY, CDR2 SYGVKD. The CDR3 reads CAITSQAQETQYF. DNA of the CDR3: TGTGCCATCACCTCCCAGGCCCAGGAGACCCAGTACTTC.

This chain connects TRBV19 to TRBJ1-1, with a possible D match to TRBD1 (5 bases). The CDR3 spans 13 residues. The ends were cut back, 7 bases at V and 1 base at J, with 10 bases in the middle. Per germline, CDR1 LNHDA and CDR2 SQIVND (reference sequence). CDR3 DNA sequence: TGTGCCAGTATGGGGCGGAAGAACACTGAAGCTTTCTTT. The encoded protein is CASMGRKNTEAFF.

V is TRBV7-9 and J is TRBJ2-3; maybe TRBD1 (6 bases). V was cut by 4 bases and J by 2 bases, with 13 bases left in between. CDR3 length: 15 amino acids. CDR1 SEHNR and CDR2 FQNEAQ come from the germline V gene (reference sequence). CDR3: CASSSYRVHTDTQYF. CDR3 nucleotide sequence: TGTGCCAGCAGCTCATACAGGGTTCACACAGATACGCAGTATTTT.

The chain is built from TRBV19 and TRBJ2-7; 7 nucleotides line up with TRBD1. CDR1 and CDR2 (germline): LNHDA, SQIVND (reference sequence). This CDR3 comprises 14 residues. The V segment lost 8 bases and the J segment 2 bases; nucleotides outside the gene matches: 9. CDR3 nucleotide sequence: TGTGCCAGTCGTAAGAGACAGGGAACCTACGAGCAGTACTTC. It encodes CASRKRQGTYEQYF.

This chain uses TRBV7-2 with TRBJ2-7; D uncertain. Germline CDR1 reads SGHTA; CDR2 reads FQGNSA. The CDR3 runs to 13 residues. V was trimmed by 3 bases and J by 4 bases, leaving 10 bases between them. The CDR3: CASSFDRGYEQYF. CDR3 nucleotides: TGTGCCAGCAGCTTTGATAGAGGATACGAGCAGTACTTC.

The count of this clone is one. The chain couples TRBV18 to TRBJ2-1; 8 bases are a match to TRBD2. Germline trimming cut 3 bases from V and 1 base from J; bases unmatched to any gene: 5. Looked up from germline, CDR1 is KGHSH and CDR2 is LQKENI. The CDR3 loop spans 16 amino acids. CDR3 DNA: TGTGCCAGCTCACCTGAACAGCGGGGGTCCTACAATGAGCAGTTCTTC. Amino acids: CASSPEQRGSYNEQFF.

This chain uses TRBV9 with TRBJ1-3; D ambiguous. From germline, CDR1 is SGDLS and CDR2 YYNGEE. V was shortened by 0 bases and J by 4 bases, with 14 bases between the two germline ends. This CDR3 is 16 amino acids long. CDR3 in amino acids: CASSVDVAPRGNTIYF. The CDR3 DNA sequence: TGTGCCAGCAGCGTAGATGTGGCCCCCCGGGGAAACACCATATATTTT. The whole variable domain, remainder taken from reference TRBV9 and TRBJ1-3, is DSGVTQTPKHLITATGQRVTLRCSPRSGDLSVYWYQQSLDQGLQFLIQYYNGEERAKGNILERFSAQQFPDLHSELNLSSLELGDSALYFCASSVDVAPRGNTIYFGEGSWLTVV.

This sequence joins TRBV28 and TRBJ1-6; D uncertain. The CDR3 has 12 residues. Trimming removed 3 bases from V and 11 bases from J, with 8 bases in between. CDR1 and CDR2 (germline): MDHEN, SYDVKM. The DNA of the CDR3 is TGTGCCAGCAGTTTCTCAGGTACACCCCTCCACTTT. Translation gives CASSFSGTPLHF.

The chain combines TRBV28 with TRBJ1-5; D is uncertain. Germline V lookup: CDR1 MDHEN, CDR2 SYDVKM. The CDR3 has 15 residues. V was pared by 3 bases and J by 0 bases, with 9 bases between. CDR3 nucleotide sequence: TGTGCCAGCAGTTTTGAGACGGATAGCAATCAGCCCCAGCATTTT. Its protein product is CASSFETDSNQPQHF. Looking up the rest from reference TRBV28 and TRBJ1-5 gives the full variable domain: DVKVTQSSRYLVKRTGEKVFLECVQDMDHENMFWYRQDPGLGLRLIYFSYDVKMKEKGDIPEGYSVSREKKERFSLILESASTNQTSMYLCASSFETDSNQPQHFGDGTRLSIL.

The V and J genes are TRBV10-1 and TRBJ2-2; D gene uncertain. V lost 5 bases, J lost 1 base, and 8 bases lay in between. This CDR3 region has 14 residues. The germline gives CDR1 WNHNN, CDR2 SYGVQD (reference sequence). CDR3 bases: TGCGCCAGCAGTTACGGCCTGAACACCGGGGAGCTGTTTTTT. Translating gives CASSYGLNTGELFF.

The chain combines TRBV2 with TRBJ1-6; 7 nucleotides agree with TRBD1. Germline values: CDR1 SNHLY, CDR2 FYNNEI. V lost 9 bases, J lost 4 bases, and 9 bases stayed unmatched. The CDR3 is made up of 15 amino acids. The CDR3 spells CARDTGDSYNSPLHF. CDR3 coding DNA: TGTGCCAGGGATACCGGGGACAGTTATAATTCACCCCTCCACTTT.

The chain links TRBV9 to TRBJ2-4; the match to TRBD2 covers 8 bases. The CDR3 consists of 15 residues. V lost 3 bases to trimming and J lost 7 bases; unmatched junction nucleotides: 9. Looked up from germline, CDR1 is SGDLS and CDR2 is YYNGEE. This chain's CDR3 is CASSERSGGSNIQYF. The CDR3 nucleotides read TGTGCCAGCAGCGAGAGGAGCGGGGGATCTAACATTCAGTACTTC.

This clone was detected only once. The chain uses TRBV7-9 and TRBJ2-7; possibly TRBD1 for D (6 bases). CDR3 length equals 15 residues. Germline CDR1 SEHNR, CDR2 FQNEAQ (reference sequence). Trimming stripped 6 bases from V and 3 bases from J, with 18 bases between. CDR3 bases: TGTGCCAGCAGTCCAGGGGCAGAGAAGGGCTACGAGCAGTACTTC. Residues: CASSPGAEKGYEQYF.

The V gene is TRBV9, the J gene TRBJ1-5; TRBD1 agrees at 8 bases. V was pared by 3 bases and J by 0 bases, with 2 bases of the junction left unmatched. The CDR3 is 15 amino acids. Germline CDR1 is SGDLS and CDR2 is YYNGEE. The CDR3 here is CASSGTGHSNQPQHF. The CDR3 DNA reads TGTGCCAGCAGCGGGACAGGGCATAGCAATCAGCCCCAGCATTTT.

The chain has TRBV20-1 and TRBJ2-5, with unresolved D. This CDR3 is 11 amino acids long. V gave up 3 bases and J gave up 5 bases, with 7 bases separating them. CDR1 and CDR2 (germline): DFQATT, SNEGSKA (reference sequence). The CDR3 reads CSARMGETQYF. CDR3 in DNA: TGCAGTGCTAGGATGGGGGAGACCCAGTACTTC.

The chain is built from TRBV6-5 and TRBJ2-7; unclear D gene. Germline V gives CDR1 MNHEY, CDR2 SVGAGI. The CDR3 runs 15 residues. V gave up 7 bases and J gave up 0 bases, with 16 bases separating them. The CDR3 DNA follows: TGTGCCAGCACCCTTTCGGCGGCTGGCTCCTACGAGCAGTACTTC. Its translation: CASTLSAAGSYEQYF.

The chain employs TRBV7-2 and TRBJ2-5, with D perhaps assigned TRBD1 or TRBD2 (5 bases each). This CDR3 is built from 14 residues. CDR1 is SGHTA, CDR2 FQGNSA, per germline. Trimming removed 7 bases at V and 5 bases at J, with 17 bases between. The CDR3 protein is CASTLNPGTETQYF. In nucleotides, the CDR3 is TGTGCCAGCACCCTTAATCCGGGGACCGAGACCCAGTACTTC.

The rearrangement links TRBV27 to TRBJ2-1, with 8 positions matching TRBD2. This CDR3 comprises 15 residues. V trimming: 5 bases; J trimming: 4 bases; junction bases outside the gene matches: 7. In germline, CDR1 is MNHEY, CDR2 SMNVEV (reference sequence). CDR3 residues: CASSESGGFYNEQFF. The DNA of the CDR3 is TGTGCCAGCAGTGAGAGCGGGGGCTTTTACAATGAGCAGTTCTTC.

This clone has a count of ten or more. The rearrangement joins TRBV27 to TRBJ1-5; D uncertain. CDR3 length: 15 amino acids. The V gene lost 0 bases and the J gene lost 6 bases, with 12 bases spanning the gap. The V gene's germline CDR1 is MNHEY and CDR2 SMNVEV (reference sequence). The CDR3 protein is CASSLSGGIGQPQHF. The CDR3 DNA reads TGTGCCAGCAGTTTATCAGGAGGGATCGGTCAGCCCCAGCATTTT.

The V gene is TRBV7-2, the J gene TRBJ1-2; no firm D call. Germline CDR1 is SGHTA and CDR2 is FQGNSA. Trimming took off 1 base at V and 2 bases at J, with 5 bases between the two ends. CDR3 size: 13 residues. The CDR3 spells CASSLVGNYGYTF. The CDR3 DNA is TGTGCCAGCAGCTTAGTAGGAAACTATGGCTACACCTTC.

The chain joins TRBV4-3 to TRBJ1-5, with D uncertain. This CDR3 spans 13 amino acids. The V and J ends lost 1 base and 7 bases respectively, with 8 bases between them. Germline V gene sequence: CDR1 LGHNA, CDR2 YSLEER. The CDR3 nucleotides are TGCGCCAGCAGCCAAGCCCCCAAGCAGCCCCAGCATTTT. Translated: CASSQAPKQPQHF.

This chain joins TRBV7-6 and TRBJ1-1; D is ambiguous. The V end lost 5 bases, the J end lost 4 bases, and 14 bases lay between the germline ends. The germline CDR1 and CDR2 sequences are SGHVS and FNYEAQ. The CDR3 is made up of 14 amino acids. CDR3 sequence reads: CASSKRGYGTEAFF. The CDR3 nucleotides read TGTGCCAGCAGCAAACGGGGATACGGCACTGAAGCTTTCTTT. The full variable domain, with the rest looked up from reference TRBV7-6 and TRBJ1-1, is GAGVSQSPRYKVTKRGQDVALRCDPISGHVSLYWYRQALGQGPEFLTYFNYEAQQDKSGLPNDRFSAERPEGSISTLTIQRTEQRDSAMYRCASSKRGYGTEAFFGQGTRLTVV.

The rearrangement links TRBV7-9 to TRBJ1-5, with TRBD1 as a possible D gene (5 bases). Germline CDR1 reads SEHNR; CDR2 reads FQNEAQ (reference sequence). The CDR3 is 15 residues long. Trimming shortened V by 4 bases and J by 7 bases, and 17 bases separated the two germline ends. CDR3 DNA sequence: TGTGCCAGCAGCTCCCCGGCGGGGGGGATGCAGCCCCAGCATTTT. Translated, it gives CASSSPAGGMQPQHF.

CDR3 region: CASSLGIRGSTDTQYF. The CDR3 DNA sequence: TGTGCCAGCAGCTTGGGTATTAGGGGTTCCACAGATACGCAGTATTTT. The J gene is TRBJ2-3, the V gene TRBV13; possible D gene TRBD1, 5 bases. The CDR3 covers 16 residues. Trimming removed 3 bases at V and 2 bases at J, with 15 bases between. CDR1 PRHDT and CDR2 FYEKMQ come from the germline V gene (reference sequence).

The V and J genes are TRBV6-5 and TRBJ2-7, with D possibly matching TRBD1 (6 bases). V was cut by 0 bases and J by 3 bases, with 15 bases left in between. The CDR3 is 16 amino acids. Per germline, CDR1 MNHEY and CDR2 SVGAGI. The CDR3 DNA reads as TGTGCCAGCAGTTACTCGCTCTCCCAGGGGTACTACGAGCAGTACTTC. Encoded protein: CASSYSLSQGYYEQYF.

The chain combines TRBV5-6 with TRBJ2-7, with no clear D. V was trimmed by 3 bases and J by 3 bases, leaving 4 bases between them. The CDR3 runs to 11 residues. Per germline, CDR1 SGHDT and CDR2 YYEEEE. The CDR3 region is CASSSNYEQYF. The CDR3 DNA reads as TGTGCCAGCAGCTCAAACTACGAGCAGTACTTC.